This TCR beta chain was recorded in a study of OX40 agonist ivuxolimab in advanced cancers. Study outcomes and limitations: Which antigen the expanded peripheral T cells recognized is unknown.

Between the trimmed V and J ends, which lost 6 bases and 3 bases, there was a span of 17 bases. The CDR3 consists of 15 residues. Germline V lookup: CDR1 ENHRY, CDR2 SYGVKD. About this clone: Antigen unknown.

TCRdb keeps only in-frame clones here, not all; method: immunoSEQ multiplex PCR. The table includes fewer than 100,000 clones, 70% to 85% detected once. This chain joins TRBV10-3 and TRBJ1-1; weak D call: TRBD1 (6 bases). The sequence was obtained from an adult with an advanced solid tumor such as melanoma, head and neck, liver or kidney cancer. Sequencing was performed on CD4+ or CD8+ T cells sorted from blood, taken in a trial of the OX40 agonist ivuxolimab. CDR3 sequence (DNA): TGTGCCATCAGCTCTACCCCGGACAGAGACACTGAAGCTTTCTTT. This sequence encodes CAISSTPDRDTEAFF.